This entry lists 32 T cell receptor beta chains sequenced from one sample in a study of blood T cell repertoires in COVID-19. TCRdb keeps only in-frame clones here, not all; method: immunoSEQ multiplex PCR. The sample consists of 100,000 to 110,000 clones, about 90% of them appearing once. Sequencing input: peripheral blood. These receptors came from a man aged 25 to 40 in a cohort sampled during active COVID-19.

The CDR3 DNA follows: TGTGCCCTCCCCGGACAGGACACTAATTCACCCCTCCACTTT. Its translation is CALPGQDTNSPLHF. The V call is TRBV21-1, the J call TRBJ1-6; the listed D gene, TRBD1, was not tested against the DNA. TRBV21-1 is labeled a pseudogene. This CDR3 contains 14 residues.

The CDR3 DNA reads TGTGCCAGCAGCAAACCCGGGGGGTACACTGAAGCTTTCTTT. It yields the protein CASSKPGGYTEAFF. The chain recombines TRBV6-2 or TRBV6-3 with TRBJ1-1; TRBD1 is a possible D gene (5 bases). The CDR3 length is 14 residues. Trimming removed 6 bases at V and 3 bases at J, with 14 bases between. Germline-derived CDR1 and CDR2 are MNHEY and SVGEGT.

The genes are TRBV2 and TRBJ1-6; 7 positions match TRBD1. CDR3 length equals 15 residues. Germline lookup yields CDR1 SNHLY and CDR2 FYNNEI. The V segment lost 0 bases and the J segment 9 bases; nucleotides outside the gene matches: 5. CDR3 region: CASSEAGTEGSPLHF. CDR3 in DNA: TGTGCCAGCAGTGAAGCCGGGACAGAAGGTTCACCCCTCCACTTT.

The CDR3, as DNA: TGTGCCAGTAGTATAGTGGACAGGGAGGAAAAACTGTTTTTT. Protein sequence: CASSIVDREEKLFF. The V call is TRBV19, the J call TRBJ1-4; 8 bases match TRBD1. V was pared by 1 base and J by 8 bases, with 3 bases of the junction left unmatched. Germline CDR1 LNHDA, CDR2 SQIVND (reference sequence). The CDR3 has 14 residues.

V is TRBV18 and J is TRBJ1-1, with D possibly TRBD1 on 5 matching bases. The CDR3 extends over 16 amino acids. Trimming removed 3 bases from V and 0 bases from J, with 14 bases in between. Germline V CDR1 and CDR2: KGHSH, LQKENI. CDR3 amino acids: CASSPPPGDLNTEAFF. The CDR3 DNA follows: TGTGCCAGCTCACCCCCCCCGGGGGACTTGAACACTGAAGCTTTCTTT.

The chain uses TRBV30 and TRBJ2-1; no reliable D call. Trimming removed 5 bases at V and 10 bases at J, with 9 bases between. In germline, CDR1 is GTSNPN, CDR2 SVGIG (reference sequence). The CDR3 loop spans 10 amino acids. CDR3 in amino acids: CAWARREQFF. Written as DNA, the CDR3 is TGTGCCTGGGCTAGGCGGGAGCAGTTCTTC.

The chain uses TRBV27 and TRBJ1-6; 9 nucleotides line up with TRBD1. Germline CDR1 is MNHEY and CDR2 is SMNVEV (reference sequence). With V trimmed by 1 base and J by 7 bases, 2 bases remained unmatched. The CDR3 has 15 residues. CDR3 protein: CASSLYGTGNSPLHF. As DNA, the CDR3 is TGTGCCAGCAGTTTATACGGGACAGGGAATTCACCCCTCCACTTT.

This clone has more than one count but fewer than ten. The CDR3 DNA sequence: TGTGCCATCAGAAACAGAGGGCCCACTGAAGCTTTCTTT. Its protein product is CAIRNRGPTEAFF. The V call is TRBV10-3, the J call TRBJ1-1; no clear D gene. Trimming removed 6 bases from V and 4 bases from J, with 12 bases in between. This CDR3 has 13 amino acids. Germline assignment: CDR1 ENHRY and CDR2 SYGVKD.

The chain's CDR3 is CASSRGTSPYEQYF. The CDR3 DNA reads as TGTGCCAGCAGCAGGGGGACTAGTCCTTACGAGCAGTACTTC. The chain carries TRBV5-4 and TRBJ2-7, with TRBD2 matching 8 bases. Germline CDR1 reads SGHNT; CDR2 reads YYREEE (reference sequence). The V segment lost 4 bases and the J segment 4 bases; nucleotides outside the gene matches: 7. This CDR3 spans 14 amino acids.

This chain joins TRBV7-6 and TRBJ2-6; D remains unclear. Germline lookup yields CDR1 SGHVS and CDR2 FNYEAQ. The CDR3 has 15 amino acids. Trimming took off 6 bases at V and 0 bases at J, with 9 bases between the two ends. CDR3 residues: CASSPTGSGANVLTF. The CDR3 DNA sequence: TGTGCCAGCAGTCCCACGGGCTCTGGGGCCAACGTCCTGACTTTC.

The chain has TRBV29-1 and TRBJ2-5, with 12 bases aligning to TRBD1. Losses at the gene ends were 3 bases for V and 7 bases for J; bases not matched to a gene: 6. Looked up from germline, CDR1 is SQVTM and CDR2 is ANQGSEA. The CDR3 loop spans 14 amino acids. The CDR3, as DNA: TGCAGCGTTGAGGGACAGGGGGCTTTTGGGACCCAGTACTTC. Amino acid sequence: CSVEGQGAFGTQYF.

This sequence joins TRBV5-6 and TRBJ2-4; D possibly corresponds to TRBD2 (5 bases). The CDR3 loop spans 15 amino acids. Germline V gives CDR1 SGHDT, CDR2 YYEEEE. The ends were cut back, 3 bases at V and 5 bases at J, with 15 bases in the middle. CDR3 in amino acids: CASSSLVGIENIQYF. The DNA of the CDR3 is TGTGCCAGCAGCTCCCTCGTCGGGATCGAAAACATTCAGTACTTC. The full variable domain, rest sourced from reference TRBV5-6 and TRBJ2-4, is DAGVTQSPTHLIKTRGQQVTLRCSPKSGHDTVSWYQQALGQGPQFIFQYYEEEERQRGNFPDRFSGHQFPNYSSELNVNALLLGDSALYLCASSSLVGIENIQYFGAGTRLSVL.

CDR3 sequence: CASSRGTKSGGDTQYF. The CDR3 DNA follows: TGTGCCAGCAGCCGAGGGACTAAGAGCGGGGGGGATACGCAGTATTTT. The chain employs TRBV11-3 and TRBJ2-3; TRBD2 matches at 9 bases. The germline V gene has CDR1 SGHNT and CDR2 YENEEA. J gave up 6 bases and V 5 bases, and 12 bases lay outside the gene matches. The CDR3 has 16 residues.

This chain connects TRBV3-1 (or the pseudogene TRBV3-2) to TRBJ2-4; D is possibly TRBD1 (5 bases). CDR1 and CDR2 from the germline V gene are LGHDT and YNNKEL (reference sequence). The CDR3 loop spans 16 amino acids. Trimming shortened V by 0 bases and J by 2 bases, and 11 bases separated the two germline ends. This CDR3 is CASSQEYQGSKNIQYF. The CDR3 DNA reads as TGTGCCAGCAGCCAAGAGTACCAGGGATCCAAAAACATTCAGTACTTC.

The CDR3 bases are TGCAGCGCCGAGTGGGGCGGAAACTATGGCTACACCTTC. Protein sequence: CSAEWGGNYGYTF. V is TRBV29-1 and J is TRBJ1-2, with D possibly matching TRBD1 (5 bases). The V end was cut by 7 bases, the J end by 2 bases, with 14 bases between. Looked up from germline, CDR1 is SQVTM and CDR2 is ANQGSEA. The CDR3 has 13 amino acids.

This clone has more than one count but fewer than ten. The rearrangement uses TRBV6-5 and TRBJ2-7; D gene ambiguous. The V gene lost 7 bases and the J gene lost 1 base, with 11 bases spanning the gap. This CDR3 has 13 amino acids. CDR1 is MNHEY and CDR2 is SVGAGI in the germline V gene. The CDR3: CASTSLFSYEQYF. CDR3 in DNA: TGTGCCAGCACCTCCCTCTTTTCCTACGAGCAGTACTTC.

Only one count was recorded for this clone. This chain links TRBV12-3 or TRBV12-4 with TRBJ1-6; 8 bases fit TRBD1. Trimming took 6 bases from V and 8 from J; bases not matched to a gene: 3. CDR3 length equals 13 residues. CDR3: CASSNRGDSPLHF. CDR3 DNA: TGTGCCAGCAGCAACAGGGGGGATTCACCCCTCCACTTT.

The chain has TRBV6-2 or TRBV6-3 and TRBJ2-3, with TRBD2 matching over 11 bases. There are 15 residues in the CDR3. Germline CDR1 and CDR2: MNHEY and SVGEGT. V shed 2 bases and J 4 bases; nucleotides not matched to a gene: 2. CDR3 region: CASSYVTSGADTQYF. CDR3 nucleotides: TGTGCCAGCAGTTACGTGACTAGCGGGGCAGATACGCAGTATTTT.

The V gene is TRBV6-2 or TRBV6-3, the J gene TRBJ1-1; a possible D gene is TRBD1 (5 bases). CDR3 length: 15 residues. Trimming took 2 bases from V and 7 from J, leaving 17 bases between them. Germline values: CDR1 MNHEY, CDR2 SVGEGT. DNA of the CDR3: TGTGCCAGCAGTTACGTTGGCAGGGCGGGGGATGAAGCTTTCTTT. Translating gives CASSYVGRAGDEAFF.

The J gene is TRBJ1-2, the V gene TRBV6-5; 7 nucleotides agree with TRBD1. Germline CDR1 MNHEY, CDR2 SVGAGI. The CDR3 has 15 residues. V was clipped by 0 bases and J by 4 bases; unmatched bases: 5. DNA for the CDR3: TGTGCCAGCAGTTACTCCCAGGGGGGTGGCTATGGCTACACCTTC. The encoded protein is CASSYSQGGGYGYTF.

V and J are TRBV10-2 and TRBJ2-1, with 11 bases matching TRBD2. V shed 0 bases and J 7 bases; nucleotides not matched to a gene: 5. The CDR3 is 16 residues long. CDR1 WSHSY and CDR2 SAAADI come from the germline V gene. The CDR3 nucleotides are TGCGCCAGCAGTGAGTCTCCTAGCGGGGGGTTGAATGAGCAGTTCTTC. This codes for CASSESPSGGLNEQFF.

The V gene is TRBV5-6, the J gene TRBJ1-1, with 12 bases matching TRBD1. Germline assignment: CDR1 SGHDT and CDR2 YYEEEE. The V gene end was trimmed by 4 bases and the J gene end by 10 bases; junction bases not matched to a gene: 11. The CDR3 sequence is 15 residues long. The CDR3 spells CASSPTGTGGSRAFF. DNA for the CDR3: TGTGCCAGCAGCCCAACCGGGACAGGGGGCTCACGAGCTTTCTTT.

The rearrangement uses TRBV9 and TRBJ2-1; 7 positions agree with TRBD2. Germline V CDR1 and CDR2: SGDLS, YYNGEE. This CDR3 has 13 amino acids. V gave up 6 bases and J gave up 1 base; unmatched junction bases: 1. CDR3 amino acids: CASTGGSYNEQFF. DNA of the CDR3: TGTGCCAGCACGGGGGGTTCCTACAATGAGCAGTTCTTC.

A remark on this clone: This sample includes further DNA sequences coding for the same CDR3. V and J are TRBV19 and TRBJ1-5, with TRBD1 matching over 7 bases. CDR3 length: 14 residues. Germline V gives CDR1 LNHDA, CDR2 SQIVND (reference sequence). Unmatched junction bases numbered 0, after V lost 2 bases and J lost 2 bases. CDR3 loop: CASSITGGNQPQHF. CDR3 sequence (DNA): TGTGCCAGTAGTATAACAGGGGGCAATCAGCCCCAGCATTTT.

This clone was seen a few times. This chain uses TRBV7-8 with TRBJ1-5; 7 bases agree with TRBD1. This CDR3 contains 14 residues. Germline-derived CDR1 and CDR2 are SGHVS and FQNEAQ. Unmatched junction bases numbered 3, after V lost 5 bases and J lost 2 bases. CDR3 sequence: CASSQGVGNQPQHF. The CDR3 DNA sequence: TGTGCCAGCAGCCAGGGGGTAGGCAATCAGCCCCAGCATTTT.

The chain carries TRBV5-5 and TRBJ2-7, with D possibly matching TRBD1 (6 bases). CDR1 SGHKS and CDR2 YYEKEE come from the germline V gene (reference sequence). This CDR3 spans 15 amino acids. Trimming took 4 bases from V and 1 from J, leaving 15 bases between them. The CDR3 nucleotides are TGTGCCAGCAGCCGCCTCTCGGACAGATCCTACGAGCAGTACTTC. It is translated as CASSRLSDRSYEQYF.

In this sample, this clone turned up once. The CDR3 sequence: CASSLTTGKTQYF. For the CDR3, the DNA is TGTGCCAGCAGCCTGACGACAGGCAAGACGCAGTATTTT. This chain uses TRBV2 with TRBJ2-3; D possibly corresponds to TRBD1 (6 bases). This CDR3 is built from 13 residues. V lost 6 bases and J 9 bases, leaving 16 bases between the germline ends. Germline-derived CDR1 and CDR2 are SNHLY and FYNNEI.

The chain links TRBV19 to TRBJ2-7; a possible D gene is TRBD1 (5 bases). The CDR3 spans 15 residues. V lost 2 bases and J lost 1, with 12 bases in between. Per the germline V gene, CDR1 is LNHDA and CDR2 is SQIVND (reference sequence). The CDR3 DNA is TGTGCCAGTAGTATACTTGGGCAGGGATCCTACGAGCAGTACTTC. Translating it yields CASSILGQGSYEQYF.

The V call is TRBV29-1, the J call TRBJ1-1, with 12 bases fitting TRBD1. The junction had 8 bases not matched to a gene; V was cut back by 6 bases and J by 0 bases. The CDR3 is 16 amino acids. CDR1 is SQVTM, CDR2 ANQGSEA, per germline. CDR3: CSVNSGTGGVNTEAFF. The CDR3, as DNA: TGCAGCGTCAATTCCGGGACAGGGGGCGTGAACACTGAAGCTTTCTTT.

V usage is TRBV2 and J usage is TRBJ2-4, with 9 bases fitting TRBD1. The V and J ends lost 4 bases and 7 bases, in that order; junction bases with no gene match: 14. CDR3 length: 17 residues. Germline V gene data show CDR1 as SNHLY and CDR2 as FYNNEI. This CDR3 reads CASSGQPGGDRANIQYF. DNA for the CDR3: TGTGCCAGCAGTGGGCAGCCTGGGGGGGACAGGGCTAACATTCAGTACTTC.

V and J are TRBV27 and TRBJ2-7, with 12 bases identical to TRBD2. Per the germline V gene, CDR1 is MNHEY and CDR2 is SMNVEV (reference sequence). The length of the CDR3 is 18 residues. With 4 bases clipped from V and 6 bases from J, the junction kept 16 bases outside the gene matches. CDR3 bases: TGTGCCAGCAGTTCGATTTTGGTCCTAGCGGGGGGGCCGGGCGAGCAGTACTTC. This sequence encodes CASSSILVLAGGPGEQYF.

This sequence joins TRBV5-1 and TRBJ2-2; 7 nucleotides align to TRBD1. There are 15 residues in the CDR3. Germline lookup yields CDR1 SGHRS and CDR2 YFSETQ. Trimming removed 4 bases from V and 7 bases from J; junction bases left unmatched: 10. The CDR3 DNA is TGCGCCAGCAGCCCCGCTAGGACAGGCCACGGGGAGCTGTTTTTT. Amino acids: CASSPARTGHGELFF.